A single sample is the source of the 24 T cell receptor beta chains below, sequenced in a study of T cell repertoires in cytomegalovirus infection. TCRdb re-called the reads with MiXCR, one entry per CDR3 protein. The sample includes a few hundred thousand distinct CDR3 sequences, about a sixth of them seen just once. Material for sequencing was PBMCs. The source of these receptors is a human donor in good health (CMV status not recorded). Some clones in this sample may be carry-over from other donors' samples.

This clonotype was detected many times. The V gene is TRBV7-6, the J gene TRBJ2-2; D not certain. This CDR3 is 15 amino acids long. The germline CDR1 and CDR2 sequences are SGHVS and FNYEAQ. The V gene lost 5 bases and the J gene lost 4 bases, with 14 bases spanning the gap. CDR3 nucleotides: TGTGCCAGCAGCCACGGAACAGCCCTCACCGGGGAGCTGTTTTTT. Protein product: CASSHGTALTGELFF.

The V gene is TRBV28, the J gene TRBJ1-1; possibly TRBD1 for D (6 bases). Germline CDR1 and CDR2: MDHEN and SYDVKM. The CDR3 has 12 amino acids. Trimming removed 7 bases at V and 6 bases at J, with 12 bases between. In nucleotides, the CDR3 is TGTGCCAGCACTCAGGGGAGGGCTGAAGCTTTCTTT. Protein product: CASTQGRAEAFF.

This clonotype turned up a few times. This chain connects TRBV5-5 to TRBJ2-7; D is ambiguous. CDR1 is SGHKS, CDR2 YYEKEE, per germline (reference sequence). V was trimmed by 0 bases and J by 2 bases, leaving 12 bases between them. The CDR3 totals 15 residues. The chain's CDR3 is CASSLGVSQAYEQYF. The CDR3 DNA sequence: TGTGCCAGCAGCTTGGGTGTAAGCCAGGCCTACGAGCAGTACTTC.

This clonotype has ten or more counts. The chain carries TRBV7-2 and TRBJ2-5; 8 bases agree with TRBD1. Germline V gives CDR1 SGHTA, CDR2 FQGNSA. V shed 2 bases, J shed 5 bases, and the junction held 7 bases outside the gene matches. The CDR3 spans 15 residues. CDR3 sequence reads: CASSLLAGGWETQYF. DNA of the CDR3: TGTGCCAGCAGCTTATTGGCAGGGGGCTGGGAGACCCAGTACTTC.

This clonotype was seen a few times. The chain recombines TRBV19 with TRBJ2-3, with D possibly matching TRBD2 (5 bases). The V gene's germline CDR1 is LNHDA and CDR2 SQIVND (reference sequence). CDR3 length equals 13 residues. Trimming shortened V by 7 bases and J by 2 bases, and 10 bases separated the two germline ends. The CDR3 spells CASTTGYTDTQYF. CDR3 nucleotide sequence: TGTGCCAGTACTACGGGATACACAGATACGCAGTATTTT. The full variable domain, with the rest looked up from reference TRBV19 and TRBJ2-3, is DGGITQSPKYLFRKEGQNVTLSCEQNLNHDAMYWYRQDPGQGLRLIYYSQIVNDFQKGDIAEGYSVSREKKESFPLTVTSAQKNPTAFYLCASTTGYTDTQYFGPGTRLTVL.

This rearrangement joins TRBV27 to TRBJ2-3; 9 nucleotides line up with TRBD2. Per germline, CDR1 MNHEY and CDR2 SMNVEV (reference sequence). The trim removed 3 bases at V and 0 bases at J, leaving 13 bases unmatched. The CDR3 length is 19 residues. DNA of the CDR3: TGTGCCAGCAGTTTGGCCCCTAGCGGGGAGAGCACTAGCACAGATACGCAGTATTTT. Translating gives CASSLAPSGESTSTDTQYF.

The chain carries TRBV28 and TRBJ1-2; 10 positions match TRBD1. Losses at the gene ends were 5 bases for V and 8 bases for J; bases not matched to a gene: 11. The germline V gene has CDR1 MDHEN and CDR2 SYDVKM. The CDR3 covers 15 residues. This chain's CDR3 is CASSLPGQGWWGYTF. DNA for the CDR3: TGTGCCAGCAGTCTACCGGGACAGGGGTGGTGGGGCTACACCTTC.

The rearrangement uses TRBV24-1 and TRBJ1-1; tentative D call: TRBD1 (6 bases). The CDR3 is made up of 12 amino acids. The germline V and J ends were trimmed by 1 base and 11 bases, with 10 bases remaining between them. Per the germline V gene, CDR1 is KGHDR and CDR2 is SFDVKD. In DNA form, the CDR3 reads TGTGCCACCAGTGATTTCAGGGGTGCGGCTTTCTTT. Its translation is CATSDFRGAAFF.

This clonotype was seen a few times. The chain employs TRBV5-8 and TRBJ2-7; tentatively, D is TRBD1 (6 bases). Germline values: CDR1 SGHTS, CDR2 YDEGEE. Deletions cut 2 bases from V and 6 bases from J, with 27 bases between. The CDR3 has 18 residues. CDR3: CASSFAGTRPEGVGEQYF. The CDR3 DNA reads as TGTGCCAGCAGCTTCGCCGGGACAAGGCCCGAGGGGGTCGGCGAGCAGTACTTC.

This clonotype has a handful of counts. V is TRBV12-3 or TRBV12-4 and J is TRBJ2-1; 8 bases are a match to TRBD1. The CDR3 runs to 13 residues. Trimming at V came to 6 bases and at J to 7 bases, leaving 5 bases not matched to a gene. CDR3 sequence: CASRSQGANEQFF. The CDR3 bases are TGTGCCAGCAGGTCCCAGGGGGCGAATGAGCAGTTCTTC.

This clonotype appeared many times. V and J are TRBV7-2 and TRBJ2-3; D unclear. Germline CDR1 and CDR2: SGHTA and FQGNSA. This CDR3 has 14 residues. The V end was cut by 5 bases, the J end by 4 bases, with 13 bases between. The CDR3 protein is CASSIGLGPDTQYF. The CDR3 coding sequence is TGTGCCAGCAGCATAGGCCTGGGCCCAGATACGCAGTATTTT.

There are a few counts of this clonotype. The gene calls are TRBV2 and TRBJ1-2; 7 nucleotides line up with TRBD1. Trimming at V came to 2 bases and at J to 4 bases, leaving 7 bases not matched to a gene. This CDR3 region has 15 residues. Germline CDR1 reads SNHLY; CDR2 reads FYNNEI. Written as DNA, the CDR3 is TGTGCCAGCAGTGAAATGGGACAGATAATCTATGGCTACACCTTC. This codes for CASSEMGQIIYGYTF. Filled out from reference TRBV2 and TRBJ1-2, the complete variable domain reads EPEVTQTPSHQVTQMGQEVILRCVPISNHLYFYWYRQILGQKVEFLVSFYNNEISEKSEIFDDQFSVERPDGSNFTLKIRSTKLEDSAMYFCASSEMGQIIYGYTFGSGTRLTVV.

V and J are TRBV20-1 and TRBJ1-6; D possibly corresponds to TRBD1 (5 bases). This CDR3 contains 17 residues. Germline CDR1 is DFQATT and CDR2 is SNEGSKA (reference sequence). V gave up 0 bases and J gave up 4 bases, with 16 bases separating them. CDR3 in amino acids: CSARDYGGLPYNSPLHF. The CDR3, as DNA: TGCAGTGCTAGAGATTATGGGGGTTTGCCGTATAATTCACCCCTCCACTTT.

This clonotype was observed many times. The chain joins TRBV7-2 to TRBJ2-7; D ambiguous. The CDR3 is 13 amino acids. V lost 5 bases to trimming and J lost 6 bases, with 14 bases between them. Germline V gives CDR1 SGHTA, CDR2 FQGNSA. CDR3 region: CASSLTPVVEQYF. The DNA of the CDR3 is TGTGCCAGCAGCCTAACGCCGGTGGTCGAGCAGTACTTC.

This clonotype has at least ten counts. This chain uses TRBV20-1 with TRBJ2-5; D possibly matches TRBD1 or TRBD2 (5 bases each). From germline, CDR1 is DFQATT and CDR2 SNEGSKA (reference sequence). V was shortened by 3 bases and J by 5 bases, with 19 bases between the two germline ends. This CDR3 contains 15 residues. CDR3 DNA: TGCAGTGCTAGGGACCCCTTGGGGGTCGGGGAGACCCAGTACTTC. It specifies CSARDPLGVGETQYF.

The sample holds many counts of this clonotype. This chain joins TRBV7-9 and TRBJ2-7; 7 bases are shared with TRBD2. Germline CDR1 and CDR2: SEHNR and FQNEAQ (reference sequence). The CDR3 has 14 residues. The V segment lost 5 bases and the J segment 4 bases; nucleotides outside the gene matches: 8. CDR3 nucleotides: TGTGCCAGCAGCCGCTTAGCGGGTGGGTACGAGCAGTACTTC. Translation: CASSRLAGGYEQYF.

This clonotype has just a few counts. This chain links TRBV7-2 with TRBJ2-5; D is undetermined. Germline V gives CDR1 SGHTA, CDR2 FQGNSA. Trimming took 3 bases from V and 2 from J, leaving 7 bases between them. The CDR3 is 13 residues long. The CDR3 sequence: CASSLVWQETQYF. CDR3 nucleotide sequence: TGTGCCAGCAGCTTGGTTTGGCAAGAGACCCAGTACTTC.

This rearrangement joins TRBV6-1 to TRBJ2-1, with TRBD2 identical over 10 bases. Germline CDR1 is MNHNS and CDR2 is SASEGT. The CDR3 sequence is 17 residues long. V trimming: 5 bases; J trimming: 4 bases; junction bases outside the gene matches: 11. The CDR3 DNA reads as TGTGCCAGCAGTCCCCACCTAGCGGGGGCGATTTACAATGAGCAGTTCTTC. Amino acid sequence: CASSPHLAGAIYNEQFF.

This clonotype showed up just a few times. The chain links TRBV11-2 to TRBJ2-1; TRBD1 matches 8 bases. The germline gives CDR1 SGHAT, CDR2 FQNNGV. The CDR3 is 15 amino acids. Trimming cost V 5 bases and J 6 bases; bases outside gene matches: 9. The CDR3 here is CASSHDRGRINEQFF. The DNA of the CDR3 is TGTGCCAGCAGCCACGACAGGGGCAGGATCAATGAGCAGTTCTTC.

This clonotype occurred many times. The rearrangement joins TRBV25-1 to TRBJ1-2; 8 bases map to TRBD1. CDR3 length: 16 amino acids. V lost 2 bases and J lost 6; bases outside the gene matches: 11. The V gene's germline CDR1 is MGHDK and CDR2 SYGVNS. The CDR3 DNA is TGTGCCAGCAGTGAACTTGGCGGGGCAGGGGGCCATGGCTACACCTTC. Its protein is CASSELGGAGGHGYTF.

The chain uses TRBV12-3 or TRBV12-4 and TRBJ1-2, with D perhaps matching TRBD1 (6 bases). With 5 bases removed from V and 6 bases from J, the gap between germline ends came to 19 bases. The CDR3 runs to 15 residues. The CDR3 coding sequence is TGTGCCAGCAGTCCACCCGGGGGGGCTCGGGATGGCTACACCTTC. Translated: CASSPPGGARDGYTF.

This clonotype occurred many times. This chain joins TRBV5-1 and TRBJ2-1; tentative D call: TRBD2 (6 bases). Germline CDR1 reads SGHRS; CDR2 reads YFSETQ. The CDR3 contains 14 residues. Trimming took off 6 bases at V and 2 bases at J, with 12 bases between the two ends. CDR3 amino acids: CASTLGGAYNEQFF. The CDR3, as DNA: TGCGCCAGCACCCTGGGCGGGGCCTACAATGAGCAGTTCTTC.

This clonotype showed up many times. This chain joins TRBV7-8 and TRBJ1-2, with D possibly TRBD1 on 5 matching bases. This CDR3 is 15 amino acids long. The V end was cut by 5 bases, the J end by 8 bases, with 21 bases between. In germline, CDR1 is SGHVS, CDR2 FQNEAQ. In nucleotides, the CDR3 is TGTGCCAGCAGCATGGGACGGGATTACCTATGGGGCTACACCTTC. It encodes CASSMGRDYLWGYTF.

This clonotype was observed many times. The J gene is TRBJ1-5, the V gene TRBV6-2 or TRBV6-3; D is unresolved. V was clipped by 1 base and J by 9 bases, with 7 bases between them. The CDR3 is 12 residues long. Germline V gene sequence: CDR1 MNHEY, CDR2 SVGEGT. The CDR3 sequence is CASSYYQTPQHF. CDR3 coding DNA: TGTGCCAGCAGTTACTACCAGACGCCCCAGCATTTT.